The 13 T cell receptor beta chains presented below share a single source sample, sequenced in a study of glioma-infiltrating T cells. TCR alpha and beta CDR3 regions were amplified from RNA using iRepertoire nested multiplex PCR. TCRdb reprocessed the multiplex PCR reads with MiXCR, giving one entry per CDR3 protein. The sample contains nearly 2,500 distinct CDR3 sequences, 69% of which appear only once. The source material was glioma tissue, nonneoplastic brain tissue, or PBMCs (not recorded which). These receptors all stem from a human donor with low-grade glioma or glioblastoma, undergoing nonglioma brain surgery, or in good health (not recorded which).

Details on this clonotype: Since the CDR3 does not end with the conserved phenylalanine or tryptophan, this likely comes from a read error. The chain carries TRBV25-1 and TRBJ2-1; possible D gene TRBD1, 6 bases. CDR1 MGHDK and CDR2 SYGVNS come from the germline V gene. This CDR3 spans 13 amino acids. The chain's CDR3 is CVSSLFQGNEQFS. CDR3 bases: TGTGTTAGCAGTTTATTCCAGGGGAATGAGCAGTTCTCC.

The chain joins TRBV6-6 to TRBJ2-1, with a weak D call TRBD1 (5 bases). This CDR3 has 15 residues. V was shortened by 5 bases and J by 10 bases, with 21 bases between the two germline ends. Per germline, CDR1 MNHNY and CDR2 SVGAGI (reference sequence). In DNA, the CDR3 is TGTGCCAGCAGTGGTTCGAGGTCAGGGCTCCACGAGCAGTTCTTC. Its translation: CASSGSRSGLHEQFF.

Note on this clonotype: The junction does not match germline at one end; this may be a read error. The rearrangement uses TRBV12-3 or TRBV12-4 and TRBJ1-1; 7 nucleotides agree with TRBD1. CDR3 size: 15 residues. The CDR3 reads CAISTTGIGGTETFF. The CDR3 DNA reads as TGTGCCATCAGTACGACCGGGATAGGGGGCACTGAAACTTTCTTT.

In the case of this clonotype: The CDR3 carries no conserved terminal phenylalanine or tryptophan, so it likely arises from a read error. CDR3 amino acids: CASSAYRVPKNIEAFL. The DNA of the CDR3 is TGTGCCAGCAGCGCTTACAGGGTACCGAAGAACATTGAAGCTTTCCTT. This chain joins TRBV11-2 and TRBJ1-1, with D perhaps TRBD1 (6 bases). Per the germline V gene, CDR1 is SGHAT and CDR2 is FQNNGV. This CDR3 is 16 amino acids long.

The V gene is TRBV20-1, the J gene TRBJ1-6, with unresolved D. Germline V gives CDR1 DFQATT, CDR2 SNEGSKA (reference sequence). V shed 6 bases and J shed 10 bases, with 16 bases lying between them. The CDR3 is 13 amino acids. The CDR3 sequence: CSAPTIEVSPLHF. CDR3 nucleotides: TGCAGTGCGCCCACGATAGAGGTCTCACCCCTCCACTTT.

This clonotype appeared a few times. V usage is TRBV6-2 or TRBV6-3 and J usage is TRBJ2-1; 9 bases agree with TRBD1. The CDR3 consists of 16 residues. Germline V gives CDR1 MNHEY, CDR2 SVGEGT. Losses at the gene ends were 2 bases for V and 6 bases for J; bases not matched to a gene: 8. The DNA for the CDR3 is TGTGCCAGCAGTTACACCGCCGGACAGGGGCCCAATGAGCAGTTCTTC. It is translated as CASSYTAGQGPNEQFF.

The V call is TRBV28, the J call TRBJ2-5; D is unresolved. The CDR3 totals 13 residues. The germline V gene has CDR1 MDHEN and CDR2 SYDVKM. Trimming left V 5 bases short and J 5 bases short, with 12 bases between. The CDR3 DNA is TGTGCCAGCAGTCCTTCCCCGACGGAGACCCAGTACTTC. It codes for CASSPSPTETQYF.

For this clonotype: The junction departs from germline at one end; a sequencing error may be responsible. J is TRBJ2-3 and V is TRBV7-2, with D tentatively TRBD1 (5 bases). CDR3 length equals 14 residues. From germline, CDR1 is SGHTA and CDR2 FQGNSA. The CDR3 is CASSLAPSTGTPYF. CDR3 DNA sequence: TGTGCCAGCAGCTTAGCTCCAAGCACAGGTACGCCGTATTTT.

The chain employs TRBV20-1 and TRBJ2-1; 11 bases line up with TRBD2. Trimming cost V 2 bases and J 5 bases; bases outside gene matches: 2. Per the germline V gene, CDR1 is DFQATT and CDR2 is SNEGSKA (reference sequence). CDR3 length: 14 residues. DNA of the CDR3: TGCAGTGCTAGATCGGGACTAGCGGACAATGAGCAGTTCTTC. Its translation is CSARSGLADNEQFF.

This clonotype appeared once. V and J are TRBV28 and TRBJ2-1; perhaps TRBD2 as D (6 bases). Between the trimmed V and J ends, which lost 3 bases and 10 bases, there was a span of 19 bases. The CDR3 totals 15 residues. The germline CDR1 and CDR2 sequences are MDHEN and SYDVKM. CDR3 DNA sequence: TGTGCCAGCAGTTTGGCTAGCGTTGGGTATGACGAGCAGTTCTTC. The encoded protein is CASSLASVGYDEQFF.

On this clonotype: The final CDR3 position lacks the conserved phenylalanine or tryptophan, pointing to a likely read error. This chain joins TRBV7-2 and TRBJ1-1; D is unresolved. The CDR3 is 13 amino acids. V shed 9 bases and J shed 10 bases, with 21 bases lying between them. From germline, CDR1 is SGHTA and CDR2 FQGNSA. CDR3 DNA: TGTGCCAGAAGCAGTTATGACACGCTCGGAGCTTTCCTT. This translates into CARSSYDTLGAFL.

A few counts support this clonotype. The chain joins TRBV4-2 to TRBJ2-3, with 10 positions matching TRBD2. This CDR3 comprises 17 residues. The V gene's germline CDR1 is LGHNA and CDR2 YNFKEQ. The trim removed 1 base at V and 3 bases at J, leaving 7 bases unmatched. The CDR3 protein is CASSQGEASGRTDTQYF. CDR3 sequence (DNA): TGTGCCAGCAGCCAAGGAGAGGCTAGCGGGAGAACAGATACGCAGTATTTT.

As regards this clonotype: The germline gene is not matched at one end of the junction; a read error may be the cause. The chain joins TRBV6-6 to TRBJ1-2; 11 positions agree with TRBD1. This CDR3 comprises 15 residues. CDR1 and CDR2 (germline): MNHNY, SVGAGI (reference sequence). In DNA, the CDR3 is TGTGCCAGCACCCGGGAGGGACAGGGGGAACGGGGGTACACATTC. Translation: CASTREGQGERGYTF.